The 21 T cell receptor beta chains below all came from one sample that was sequenced in a study of cytomegalovirus exposure and HLA in healthy donors (TCRdb year 2017). Library generation was performed with the immunoSEQ multiplex PCR assay. This immuneACCESS table, as held by TCRdb, lists in-frame sequences with V and J called but not all clones. Of the missing ones, under half trace to an unresolved V gene in checked studies; the others have no known cause. The sample records more than 200,000 clones, 90% of which are singletons. The ten biggest clones cover approximately 3% of the sample. The sample taken for sequencing was PBMCs. Receptor source: a woman between 25 and 40 years old in good health and CMV-seronegative.

This clone was seen only once. The V call is TRBV20-1, the J call TRBJ2-1; D gene unclear. V lost 0 bases and J lost 5, with 2 bases in between. CDR1 and CDR2 from the germline V gene are DFQATT and SNEGSKA (reference sequence). This CDR3 comprises 11 residues. The CDR3 DNA sequence: TGCAGTGCTAGAGAGAACAATGAGCAGTTCTTC. Translated, it gives CSARENNEQFF.

The rearrangement links TRBV11-3 to TRBJ2-7; the D gene is possibly TRBD1 (5 bases). This CDR3 comprises 16 residues. Germline assignment: CDR1 SGHNT and CDR2 YENEEA. Trimming took off 3 bases at V and 3 bases at J, with 18 bases between the two ends. CDR3 coding DNA: TGTGCCAGCAGCTTTGAAGAAGGGCAGGGAAACTACGAGCAGTACTTC. This codes for CASSFEEGQGNYEQYF. Variable domain in full (rest from reference TRBV11-3 and TRBJ2-7): EAGVVQSPRYKIIEKKQPVAFWCNPISGHNTLYWYLQNLGQGPELLIRYENEEAVDDSQLPKDRFSAERLKGVDSTLKIQPAELGDSAVYLCASSFEEGQGNYEQYFGPGTRLTVT.

This clone came up once. This chain connects TRBV29-1 to TRBJ1-1; D is perhaps TRBD1 (5 bases). This CDR3 is 12 amino acids long. With 5 bases removed from V and 3 bases from J, the gap between germline ends came to 10 bases. CDR1 and CDR2 from the germline V gene are SQVTM and ANQGSEA. The CDR3: CSVSRGDTEAFF. For the CDR3, the DNA is TGCAGCGTTAGTAGGGGTGACACTGAAGCTTTCTTT.

The chain has TRBV9 and TRBJ2-5; 7 bases line up with TRBD1. The V segment lost 7 bases and the J segment 1 base; nucleotides outside the gene matches: 7. The germline gives CDR1 SGDLS, CDR2 YYNGEE. The CDR3 runs 14 residues. CDR3 loop: CASGSGQTQETQYF. CDR3 DNA: TGTGCCAGCGGATCGGGACAGACCCAAGAGACCCAGTACTTC.

The rearrangement links TRBV10-2 to TRBJ1-2; 7 bases fit TRBD1. The CDR3 has 13 residues. V gave up 2 bases and J gave up 3 bases; unmatched junction bases: 0. The germline gives CDR1 WSHSY, CDR2 SAAADI. The CDR3 nucleotides read TGCGCCAGCAGTGAGGGACAGGACTATGGCTACACCTTC. Its translation is CASSEGQDYGYTF.

The chain uses TRBV6-1 and TRBJ2-7; D may be TRBD2 (6 bases). CDR1 is MNHNS, CDR2 SASEGT, per germline. CDR3 length: 15 residues. V was shortened by 6 bases and J by 1 base, with 16 bases between the two germline ends. The CDR3 DNA is TGTGCCAGCAGGCGGGGTAGCACTTTATCCTACGAGCAGTACTTC. Its translation: CASRRGSTLSYEQYF.

The chain carries TRBV5-1 and TRBJ2-5; the D gene is possibly TRBD1 (6 bases). Germline CDR1 and CDR2: SGHRS and YFSETQ. V shed 3 bases and J shed 1 base, with 10 bases lying between them. The CDR3 loop spans 14 amino acids. The chain's CDR3 is CASSYDRSQETQYF. The CDR3 nucleotides are TGCGCCAGCAGCTACGACAGGTCCCAAGAGACCCAGTACTTC.

This chain links TRBV11-2 with TRBJ1-3, with D uncertain. The CDR3 has 17 amino acids. The germline CDR1 and CDR2 sequences are SGHAT and FQNNGV. V was pared by 1 base and J by 0 bases, with 13 bases between. The CDR3, as DNA: TGTGCCAGCAGCTTAGTCCCAGGCCTATACTCTGGAAACACCATATATTTT. Its translation: CASSLVPGLYSGNTIYF.

CDR3 sequence: CASRSGLEQYF. The CDR3 region has the DNA TGTGCCAGCAGGTCAGGGCTCGAGCAGTACTTC. The rearrangement joins TRBV28 to TRBJ2-7, with D tentatively TRBD1 (5 bases). This CDR3 spans 11 amino acids. Germline loops: CDR1 MDHEN, CDR2 SYDVKM. The V and J ends lost 6 bases and 6 bases respectively, with 9 bases between them. Variable domain in full (rest from reference TRBV28 and TRBJ2-7): DVKVTQSSRYLVKRTGEKVFLECVQDMDHENMFWYRQDPGLGLRLIYFSYDVKMKEKGDIPEGYSVSREKKERFSLILESASTNQTSMYLCASRSGLEQYFGPGTRLTVT.

The rearrangement uses TRBV9 and TRBJ1-1; TRBD1 matches 10 bases. The V and J ends lost 0 bases and 8 bases, in that order; junction bases with no gene match: 1. There are 13 residues in the CDR3. CDR1 is SGDLS, CDR2 YYNGEE, per germline. The CDR3 is CASSVAGQGEAFF. DNA of the CDR3: TGTGCCAGCAGCGTAGCGGGACAGGGGGAAGCTTTCTTT.

Of note for this clone: Other DNA sequences in this sample translate to the same CDR3. The V gene is TRBV19, the J gene TRBJ2-7; D tentatively fits TRBD1 or TRBD2 (5 bases each). Trimming pared 3 bases from V and 4 bases from J, leaving 10 bases between. The CDR3 has 13 amino acids. The germline gives CDR1 LNHDA, CDR2 SQIVND (reference sequence). CDR3 region: CASSIGGGYEQYF. DNA for the CDR3: TGTGCCAGTAGTATCGGTGGGGGATACGAGCAGTACTTC.

V and J are TRBV7-2 and TRBJ2-7; D is possibly TRBD2 (5 bases). CDR1 is SGHTA and CDR2 is FQGNSA in the germline V gene. Trimming removed 2 bases from V and 2 bases from J, with 10 bases in between. The CDR3 has 14 amino acids. CDR3 nucleotides: TGTGCCAGCAGCTTACGCGTAGCGACCTACGAGCAGTACTTC. Protein: CASSLRVATYEQYF.

The rearrangement links TRBV4-1 to TRBJ2-1; D not certain. The germline V gene encodes CDR1 MGHRA and CDR2 YSYEKL. The ends were cut back, 0 bases at V and 12 bases at J, with 9 bases in the middle. The CDR3 has 12 residues. The CDR3 loop reads CASSQDGIVQFF. For the CDR3, the DNA is TGCGCCAGCAGCCAAGACGGAATTGTGCAGTTCTTC.

The chain has TRBV19 and TRBJ2-7; no reliable D call. The V gene lost 4 bases and the J gene lost 3 bases, with 7 bases spanning the gap. There are 12 residues in the CDR3. Germline assignment: CDR1 LNHDA and CDR2 SQIVND (reference sequence). CDR3 coding DNA: TGTGCCAGTAGTAACAGTCACTACGAGCAGTACTTC. Residues: CASSNSHYEQYF.

This clone was seen once. The V call is TRBV19, the J call TRBJ2-2, with D hard to call. Germline CDR1 LNHDA, CDR2 SQIVND (reference sequence). CDR3 length: 13 residues. Trimming shortened V by 7 bases and J by 1 base, and 7 bases separated the two germline ends. The CDR3 spells CASTPGNTGELFF. Written as DNA, the CDR3 is TGTGCCAGTACCCCAGGGAACACCGGGGAGCTGTTTTTT.

The chain has TRBV11-3 and TRBJ2-5; 9 nucleotides agree with TRBD1. Germline V gene lookup returns CDR1 SGHNT and CDR2 YENEEA. There are 17 residues in the CDR3. The V gene end was trimmed by 3 bases and the J gene end by 5 bases; junction bases not matched to a gene: 13. The CDR3 region has the DNA TGTGCCAGCAGCTTCGACGGCACAGGGGGCGCGGAGGAGACCCAGTACTTC. Translating gives CASSFDGTGGAEETQYF. The whole variable domain, remainder taken from reference TRBV11-3 and TRBJ2-5, is EAGVVQSPRYKIIEKKQPVAFWCNPISGHNTLYWYLQNLGQGPELLIRYENEEAVDDSQLPKDRFSAERLKGVDSTLKIQPAELGDSAVYLCASSFDGTGGAEETQYFGPGTRLLVL.

This clone was seen once. The rearrangement joins TRBV30 to TRBJ2-7; 9 positions match TRBD1. Unmatched junction bases numbered 10, after V lost 3 bases and J lost 1 base. This CDR3 comprises 16 residues. Germline V gene lookup returns CDR1 GTSNPN and CDR2 SVGIG (reference sequence). CDR3 DNA: TGTGCCTGGAGACGGACAGGGGCTTACCGTTCCTACGAGCAGTACTTC. Translating it yields CAWRRTGAYRSYEQYF.

The chain has TRBV5-1 and TRBJ2-1; 13 positions match TRBD2. The V and J ends lost 1 base and 3 bases, in that order; junction bases with no gene match: 10. The germline V gene encodes CDR1 SGHRS and CDR2 YFSETQ. CDR3 length equals 19 residues. Here the CDR3 DNA reads TGCGCCAGCAGCTTGAACGATAGGACTAGCGGGAGCATCTACAATGAGCAGTTCTTC. This translates into CASSLNDRTSGSIYNEQFF.

This clone was recorded only once. The chain's CDR3 is CASSPGWNTEAFF. CDR3 in DNA: TGTGCCAGCAGCCCCGGGTGGAACACTGAAGCTTTCTTT. The chain couples TRBV7-6 to TRBJ1-1; the D is unclear. CDR3 size: 13 residues. Looked up from germline, CDR1 is SGHVS and CDR2 is FNYEAQ. Trimming took off 5 bases at V and 1 base at J, with 8 bases between the two ends.

The rearrangement joins TRBV7-9 to TRBJ2-5; 12 bases are a match to TRBD2. This CDR3 has 16 amino acids. Germline V CDR1 and CDR2: SEHNR, FQNEAQ (reference sequence). Trimming took 4 bases from V and 5 from J; bases not matched to a gene: 8. The CDR3 region has the DNA TGTGCCAGCAGCTCCCTTACTAGCGGGAGGTTGGAGACCCAGTACTTC. It translates to CASSSLTSGRLETQYF.

The chain is built from TRBV11-2 and TRBJ2-3; TRBD1 might be the D (5 bases). Trimming took off 1 base at V and 6 bases at J, with 17 bases between the two ends. Per the germline V gene, CDR1 is SGHAT and CDR2 is FQNNGV. This CDR3 is built from 16 residues. CDR3 sequence reads: CASSLGAGILGDTQYF. The CDR3 DNA reads as TGTGCCAGCAGCTTAGGAGCAGGGATCCTCGGGGATACGCAGTATTTT.